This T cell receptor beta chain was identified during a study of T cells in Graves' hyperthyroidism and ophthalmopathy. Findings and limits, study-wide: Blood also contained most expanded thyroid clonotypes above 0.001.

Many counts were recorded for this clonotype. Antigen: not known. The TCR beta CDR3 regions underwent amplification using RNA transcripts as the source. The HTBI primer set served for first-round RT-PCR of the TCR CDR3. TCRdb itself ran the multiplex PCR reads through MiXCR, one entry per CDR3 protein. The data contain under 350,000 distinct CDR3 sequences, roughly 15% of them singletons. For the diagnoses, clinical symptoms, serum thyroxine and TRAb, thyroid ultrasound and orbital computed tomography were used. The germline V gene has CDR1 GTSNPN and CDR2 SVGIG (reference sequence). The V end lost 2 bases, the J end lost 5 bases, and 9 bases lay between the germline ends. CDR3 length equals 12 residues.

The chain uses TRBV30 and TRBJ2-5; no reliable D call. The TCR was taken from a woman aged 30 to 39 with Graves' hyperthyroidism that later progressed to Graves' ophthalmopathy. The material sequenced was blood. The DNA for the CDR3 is TGTGCCTGGAGTCAAGGGTTGGAGACCCAGTACTTC. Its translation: CAWSQGLETQYF. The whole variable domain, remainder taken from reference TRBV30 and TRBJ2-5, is SQTIHQWPATLVQPVGSPLSLECTVEGTSNPNLYWYRQAAGRGLQLLFYSVGIGQISSEVPQNLSASRPQDRQFILSSKKLLLSDSGFYLCAWSQGLETQYFGPGTRLLVL.